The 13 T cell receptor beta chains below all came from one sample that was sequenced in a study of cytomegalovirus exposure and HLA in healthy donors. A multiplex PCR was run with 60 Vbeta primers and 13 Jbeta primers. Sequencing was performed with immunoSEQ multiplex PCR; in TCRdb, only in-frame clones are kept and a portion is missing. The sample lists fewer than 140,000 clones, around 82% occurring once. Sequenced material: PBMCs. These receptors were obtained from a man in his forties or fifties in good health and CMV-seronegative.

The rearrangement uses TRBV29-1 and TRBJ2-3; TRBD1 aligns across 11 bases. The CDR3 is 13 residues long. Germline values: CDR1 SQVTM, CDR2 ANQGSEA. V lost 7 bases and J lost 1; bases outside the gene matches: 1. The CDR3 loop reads CSAGQGGTDTQYF. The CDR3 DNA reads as TGCAGCGCGGGACAGGGGGGCACAGATACGCAGTATTTT.

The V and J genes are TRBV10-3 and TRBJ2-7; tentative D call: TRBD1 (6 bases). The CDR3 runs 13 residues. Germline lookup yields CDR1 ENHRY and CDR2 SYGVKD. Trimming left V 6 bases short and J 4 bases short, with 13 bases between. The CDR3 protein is CAISRDKLYEQYF. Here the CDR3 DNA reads TGTGCCATCAGCCGGGACAAATTATACGAGCAGTACTTC.

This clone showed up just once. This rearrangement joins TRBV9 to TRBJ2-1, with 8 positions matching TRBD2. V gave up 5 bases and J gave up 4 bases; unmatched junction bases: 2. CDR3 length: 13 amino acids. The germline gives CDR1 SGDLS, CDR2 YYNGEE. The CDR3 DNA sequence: TGTGCCAGCAGTACTAGCGGATACAATGAGCAGTTCTTC. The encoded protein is CASSTSGYNEQFF.

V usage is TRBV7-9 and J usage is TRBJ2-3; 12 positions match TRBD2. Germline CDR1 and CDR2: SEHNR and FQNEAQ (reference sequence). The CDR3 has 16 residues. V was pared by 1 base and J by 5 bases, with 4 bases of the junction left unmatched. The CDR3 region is CASSLGLAGDVDTQYF. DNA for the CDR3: TGTGCCAGCAGCTTAGGACTAGCGGGGGATGTAGATACGCAGTATTTT.

Here the CDR3 DNA reads TGTGCCAGCAGTTCACGAGGGGGGGAGCTGTTTTTT. Its translation: CASSSRGGELFF. The chain is built from TRBV27 and TRBJ2-2; perhaps TRBD2 as D (5 bases). V lost 4 bases to trimming and J lost 8 bases, with 8 bases between them. CDR3 size: 12 residues. The germline V gene has CDR1 MNHEY and CDR2 SMNVEV (reference sequence).

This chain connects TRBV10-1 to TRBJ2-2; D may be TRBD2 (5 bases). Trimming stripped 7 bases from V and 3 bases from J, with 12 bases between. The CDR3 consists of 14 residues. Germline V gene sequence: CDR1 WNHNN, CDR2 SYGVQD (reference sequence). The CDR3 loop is CASKEAGDTGELFF. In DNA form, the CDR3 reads TGCGCCAGCAAAGAGGCGGGCGACACCGGGGAGCTGTTTTTT.

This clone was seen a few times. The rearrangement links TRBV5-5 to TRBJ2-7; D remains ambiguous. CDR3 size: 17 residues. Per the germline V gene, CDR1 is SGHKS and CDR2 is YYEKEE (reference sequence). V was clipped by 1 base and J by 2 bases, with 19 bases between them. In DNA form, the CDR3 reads TGTGCCAGCAGCTTGAATAAAGGAACTACCTTGACCTACGAGCAGTACTTC. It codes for CASSLNKGTTLTYEQYF.

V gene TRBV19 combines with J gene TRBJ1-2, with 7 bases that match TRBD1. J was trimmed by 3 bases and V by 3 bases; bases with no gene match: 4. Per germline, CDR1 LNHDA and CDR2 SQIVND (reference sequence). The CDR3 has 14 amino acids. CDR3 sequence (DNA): TGTGCCAGTAGTATTGTAGGGGGCGACTATGGCTACACCTTC. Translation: CASSIVGGDYGYTF.

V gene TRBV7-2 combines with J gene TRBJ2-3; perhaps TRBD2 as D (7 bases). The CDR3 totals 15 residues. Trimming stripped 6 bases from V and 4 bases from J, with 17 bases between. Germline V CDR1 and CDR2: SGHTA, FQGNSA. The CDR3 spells CASRTEGGWADTQYF. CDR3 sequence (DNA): TGTGCCAGCAGAACGGAGGGGGGGTGGGCAGATACGCAGTATTTT.

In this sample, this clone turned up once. The CDR3 coding sequence is TGTGCCAGCTCACTCGGGACAGGGGCCTACGAGCAGTACTTC. Its translation is CASSLGTGAYEQYF. The rearrangement uses TRBV18 and TRBJ2-7, with 10 positions matching TRBD1. The V and J ends lost 4 bases and 2 bases, in that order; junction bases with no gene match: 2. The germline CDR1 and CDR2 sequences are KGHSH and LQKENI. There are 14 residues in the CDR3.

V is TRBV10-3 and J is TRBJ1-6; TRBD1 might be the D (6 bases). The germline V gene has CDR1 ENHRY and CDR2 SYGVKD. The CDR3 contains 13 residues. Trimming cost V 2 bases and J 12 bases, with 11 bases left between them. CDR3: CAISERDILPLHF. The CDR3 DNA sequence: TGTGCCATCAGTGAGAGGGACATTTTACCCCTCCACTTT.

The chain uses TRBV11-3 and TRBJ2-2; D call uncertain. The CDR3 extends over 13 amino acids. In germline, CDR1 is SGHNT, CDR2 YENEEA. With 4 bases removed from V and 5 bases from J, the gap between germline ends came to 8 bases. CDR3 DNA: TGTGCCAGCAGCTCCCCTAGGACCGGGGAGCTGTTTTTT. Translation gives CASSSPRTGELFF.

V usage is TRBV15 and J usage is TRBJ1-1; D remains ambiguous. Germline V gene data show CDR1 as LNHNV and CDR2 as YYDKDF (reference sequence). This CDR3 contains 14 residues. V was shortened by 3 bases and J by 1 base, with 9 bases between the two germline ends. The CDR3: CATSSLNKNTEAFF. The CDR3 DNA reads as TGTGCCACCAGCAGCCTGAACAAGAACACTGAAGCTTTCTTT.